The 20 T cell receptor beta chains below come from one sample, sequenced in a study of T cells after yellow fever vaccination. TCRdb processed the 5' RACE reads anew with MiXCR; each CDR3 protein has one entry. The table includes approximately 110,000 distinct CDR3 sequences, about 7.4% detected once. The sequencing used CD4+ T cells sorted from PBMCs, collected 10 to 11 days after the first yellow fever vaccination. The receptors stem from a man between 18 and 29 years old who received the YFV17D yellow fever vaccine.

This clonotype has a count of ten or more. The rearrangement joins TRBV27 to TRBJ1-5; D perhaps matches TRBD1 (5 bases). CDR3 length: 13 residues. Looked up from germline, CDR1 is MNHEY and CDR2 is SMNVEV (reference sequence). Trimming took 2 bases from V and 7 from J, leaving 9 bases between them. The CDR3 DNA reads as TGTGCCAGCAGTTTAGCAGGGCAACAGCCCCAGCATTTT. It codes for CASSLAGQQPQHF.

The chain combines TRBV7-3 with TRBJ2-3; no firm D call. This CDR3 comprises 13 residues. With 3 bases removed from V and 2 bases from J, the gap between germline ends came to 6 bases. In germline, CDR1 is SGHTA, CDR2 FQGTGA. CDR3 nucleotides: TGTGCCAGCAGCTTTACAGACACAGATACGCAGTATTTT. Amino acids: CASSFTDTDTQYF.

This clonotype was detected many times. The chain combines TRBV20-1 with TRBJ1-4, with 7 bases aligning to TRBD1. The CDR3 covers 14 residues. With 1 base clipped from V and 5 bases from J, the junction kept 4 bases outside the gene matches. CDR1 DFQATT and CDR2 SNEGSKA come from the germline V gene (reference sequence). CDR3 nucleotide sequence: TGCAGTGCTAGAGGGACAGGAGGGAATGAAAAACTGTTTTTT. Translation gives CSARGTGGNEKLFF.

This clonotype was seen at least ten times. This rearrangement joins TRBV24-1 to TRBJ2-7; D is undetermined. The CDR3 spans 17 residues. Germline V gene lookup returns CDR1 KGHDR and CDR2 SFDVKD. The V end lost 1 base, the J end lost 5 bases, and 20 bases lay between the germline ends. CDR3 residues: CATSDFESSEFLNEQYF. The DNA for the CDR3 is TGTGCCACCAGTGATTTTGAATCGTCGGAATTCCTTAACGAGCAGTACTTC.

Points on this clonotype: A read error is possible here, since a much larger clone lies one base away. The rearrangement links TRBV7-6 to TRBJ2-7; 7 positions match TRBD1. This CDR3 spans 13 amino acids. Germline CDR1 and CDR2: SGHVS and FNYEAQ. The CDR3 sequence: CASCFGQADEQYF. The CDR3 region has the DNA TGTGCCAGCTGCTTCGGACAGGCGGACGAGCAGTACTTC.

This clonotype was counted only a few times. V and J are TRBV19 and TRBJ1-5; a possible D gene is TRBD1 (6 bases). Trimming took off 4 bases at V and 7 bases at J, with 20 bases between the two ends. Germline-derived CDR1 and CDR2 are LNHDA and SQIVND (reference sequence). The CDR3 is 16 residues long. In DNA form, the CDR3 reads TGTGCCAGTAGTACCCCCCGGCGGGGGGCAGGACAGCCCCAGCATTTT. As protein: CASSTPRRGAGQPQHF. The full variable domain, rest sourced from reference TRBV19 and TRBJ1-5, is DGGITQSPKYLFRKEGQNVTLSCEQNLNHDAMYWYRQDPGQGLRLIYYSQIVNDFQKGDIAEGYSVSREKKESFPLTVTSAQKNPTAFYLCASSTPRRGAGQPQHFGDGTRLSIL.

This clonotype was observed many times. The J gene is TRBJ2-5, the V gene TRBV5-1; TRBD1 agrees at 8 bases. The CDR3 runs 14 residues. Germline CDR1 reads SGHRS; CDR2 reads YFSETQ. V lost 4 bases to trimming and J lost 5 bases; unmatched junction nucleotides: 7. CDR3 sequence (DNA): TGCGCCAGCAGCCCGGACAGGGTCGGGGAGACCCAGTACTTC. It encodes CASSPDRVGETQYF.

This clonotype has just a few counts. V usage is TRBV10-2 and J usage is TRBJ2-5; D perhaps matches TRBD2 (6 bases). The CDR3 loop spans 13 amino acids. CDR1 and CDR2 from the germline V gene are WSHSY and SAAADI. V was shortened by 2 bases and J by 5 bases, with 9 bases between the two germline ends. This CDR3 is CASSETSIETQYF. CDR3 in DNA: TGCGCCAGCAGTGAGACTAGCATCGAGACCCAGTACTTC.

This clonotype has ten or more counts. The V call is TRBV12-3 or TRBV12-4, the J call TRBJ2-5; 7 bases fit TRBD2. CDR3 length equals 13 residues. Unmatched junction bases numbered 7, after V lost 8 bases and J lost 4 bases. The CDR3 loop reads CASHGTGGETQYF. The CDR3 DNA reads TGTGCCAGCCATGGAACGGGGGGAGAGACCCAGTACTTC.

This clonotype was seen repeatedly, ten times or more. The rearrangement joins TRBV5-1 to TRBJ2-3; 10 positions agree with TRBD1. J gave up 6 bases and V 0 bases, and 4 bases lay outside the gene matches. From germline, CDR1 is SGHRS and CDR2 YFSETQ. This CDR3 region has 15 residues. The CDR3 DNA is TGCGCCAGCAGCTTGGAGGACAGGGGGGTGGATACGCAGTATTTT. It yields the protein CASSLEDRGVDTQYF.

This clonotype showed up many times. The chain carries TRBV5-5 and TRBJ1-3, with TRBD1 as a possible D gene (6 bases). Trimming cost V 4 bases and J 4 bases, with 18 bases left between them. This CDR3 is 16 amino acids long. The germline gives CDR1 SGHKS, CDR2 YYEKEE (reference sequence). DNA for the CDR3: TGTGCCAGCAGCCCGGGGGGGCAGGCGCCCGGAAACACCATATATTTT. Translating gives CASSPGGQAPGNTIYF.

In its sample, this clonotype was seen many times. The gene calls are TRBV7-3 and TRBJ2-5, with D possibly matching TRBD1 (5 bases). V lost 5 bases to trimming and J lost 7 bases, with 14 bases between them. Germline V gives CDR1 SGHTA, CDR2 FQGTGA. The length of the CDR3 is 13 residues. Here the CDR3 reads CASSANERGTQYF. CDR3 nucleotide sequence: TGTGCCAGCAGCGCGAACGAAAGGGGGACCCAGTACTTC. Full variable domain (outside the CDR3, taken from reference TRBV7-3 and TRBJ2-5): GAGVSQTPSNKVTEKGKYVELRCDPISGHTALYWYRQSLGQGPEFLIYFQGTGAADDSGLPNDRFFAVRPEGSVSTLKIQRTERGDSAVYLCASSANERGTQYFGPGTRLLVL.

In its sample, this clonotype was seen many times. The CDR3 is CASSLNRDRTYEQYF. Here the CDR3 DNA reads TGTGCCAGCAGCCTAAACCGGGACAGGACCTACGAGCAGTACTTC. The gene calls are TRBV16 and TRBJ2-7; TRBD1 matches at 8 bases. CDR3 length equals 15 residues. Germline values: CDR1 KGHSY, CDR2 FQNENV. Trimming cost V 4 bases and J 2 bases; bases outside gene matches: 7.

The chain links TRBV30 to TRBJ2-6, with D hard to call. CDR3 size: 11 residues. Germline V lookup: CDR1 GTSNPN, CDR2 SVGIG (reference sequence). V was clipped by 0 bases and J by 13 bases, with 7 bases between them. The chain's CDR3 is CAWSVSPVLTF. The CDR3 nucleotides read TGTGCCTGGAGTGTGAGCCCGGTCCTGACTTTC.

The sample holds many counts of this clonotype. The V gene is TRBV7-2, the J gene TRBJ1-1; D gene uncertain. CDR3 length equals 13 residues. Deletions cut 3 bases from V and 5 bases from J, with 10 bases between. Germline V gives CDR1 SGHTA, CDR2 FQGNSA. This CDR3 is CASSFYGGTEAFF. DNA for the CDR3: TGTGCCAGCAGCTTTTACGGAGGTACTGAAGCTTTCTTT.

This clonotype was observed many times. The chain is built from TRBV6-5 and TRBJ2-7, with no clear D. Germline loops: CDR1 MNHEY, CDR2 SVGAGI. The V end was cut by 3 bases, the J end by 1 base, with 10 bases between. This CDR3 is 14 amino acids long. This CDR3 reads CASSYSVGSYEQYF. The CDR3 DNA sequence: TGTGCCAGCAGTTATTCCGTTGGTTCCTACGAGCAGTACTTC.

This clonotype has ten or more counts. This chain uses TRBV7-2 with TRBJ2-5; D unclear. V was pared by 5 bases and J by 5 bases, with 21 bases between. This CDR3 is 16 amino acids long. Per the germline V gene, CDR1 is SGHTA and CDR2 is FQGNSA. CDR3 nucleotides: TGTGCCAGCAGCGATTGGTCCGGACGGTCGAGGGAGACCCAGTACTTC. It specifies CASSDWSGRSRETQYF.

This clonotype was detected many times. The chain has TRBV4-1 and TRBJ2-5; TRBD1 or TRBD2 may be the D gene (5 bases each). The ends were cut back, 4 bases at V and 3 bases at J, with 18 bases in the middle. The CDR3 covers 16 residues. CDR1 is MGHRA, CDR2 YSYEKL, per germline. The CDR3 DNA follows: TGCGCCAGCAGCCCGAGGGGTGTGGTGGTGGAAGAGACCCAGTACTTC. It specifies CASSPRGVVVEETQYF.

This clonotype occurred many times. The chain uses TRBV25-1 and TRBJ1-1; D call uncertain. CDR1 is MGHDK, CDR2 SYGVNS, per germline. The CDR3 spans 15 residues. Trimming took off 5 bases at V and 2 bases at J, with 15 bases between the two ends. CDR3 protein: CASSPRVNPNTEAFF. CDR3 DNA sequence: TGTGCCAGCAGTCCACGGGTCAACCCTAACACTGAAGCTTTCTTT.

Ten or more counts support this clonotype. V is TRBV6-6 and J is TRBJ2-3; D possibly corresponds to TRBD2 (5 bases). The germline CDR1 and CDR2 sequences are MNHNY and SVGAGI (reference sequence). This CDR3 contains 10 residues. The ends were cut back, 10 bases at V and 5 bases at J, with 7 bases in the middle. DNA for the CDR3: TGTGCCACGGGGATAGATACGCAGTATTTT. Its protein is CATGIDTQYF.